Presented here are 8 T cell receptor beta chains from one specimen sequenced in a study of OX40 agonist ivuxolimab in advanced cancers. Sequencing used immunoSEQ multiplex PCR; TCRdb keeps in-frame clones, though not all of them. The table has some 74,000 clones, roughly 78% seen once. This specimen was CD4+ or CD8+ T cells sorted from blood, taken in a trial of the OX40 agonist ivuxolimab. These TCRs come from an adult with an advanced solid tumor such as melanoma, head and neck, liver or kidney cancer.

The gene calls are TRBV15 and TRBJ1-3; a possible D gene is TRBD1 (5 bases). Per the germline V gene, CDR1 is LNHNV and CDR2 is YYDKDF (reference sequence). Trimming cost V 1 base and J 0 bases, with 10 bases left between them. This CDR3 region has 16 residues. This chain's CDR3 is CATSRGGQRSGNTIYF. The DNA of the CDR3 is TGTGCCACCAGCAGAGGCGGACAACGCTCTGGAAACACCATATATTTT.

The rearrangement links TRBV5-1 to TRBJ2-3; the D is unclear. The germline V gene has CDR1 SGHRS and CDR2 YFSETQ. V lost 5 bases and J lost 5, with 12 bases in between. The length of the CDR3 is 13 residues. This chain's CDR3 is CASRRDSKDTQYF. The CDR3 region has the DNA TGCGCCAGCAGGCGCGACTCTAAAGATACGCAGTATTTT.

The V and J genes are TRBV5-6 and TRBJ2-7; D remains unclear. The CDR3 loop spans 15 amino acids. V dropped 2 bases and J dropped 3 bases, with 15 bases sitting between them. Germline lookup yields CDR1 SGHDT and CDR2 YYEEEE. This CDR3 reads CASSLKPIPNYEQYF. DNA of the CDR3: TGTGCCAGCAGCTTAAAACCCATCCCCAACTACGAGCAGTACTTC.

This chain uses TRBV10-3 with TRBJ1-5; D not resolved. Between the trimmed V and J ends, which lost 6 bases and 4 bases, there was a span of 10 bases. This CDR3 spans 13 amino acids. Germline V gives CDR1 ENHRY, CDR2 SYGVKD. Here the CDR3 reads CAIRADGNQPQHF. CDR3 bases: TGTGCCATCAGGGCGGACGGTAATCAGCCCCAGCATTTT.

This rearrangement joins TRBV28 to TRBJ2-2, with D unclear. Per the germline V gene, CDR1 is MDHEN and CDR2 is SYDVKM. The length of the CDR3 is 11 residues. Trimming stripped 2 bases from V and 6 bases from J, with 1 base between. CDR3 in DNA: TGTGCCAGCAGTTTAGCCGGGGAGCTGTTTTTT. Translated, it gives CASSLAGELFF. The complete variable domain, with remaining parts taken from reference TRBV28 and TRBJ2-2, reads DVKVTQSSRYLVKRTGEKVFLECVQDMDHENMFWYRQDPGLGLRLIYFSYDVKMKEKGDIPEGYSVSREKKERFSLILESASTNQTSMYLCASSLAGELFFGEGSRLTVL.

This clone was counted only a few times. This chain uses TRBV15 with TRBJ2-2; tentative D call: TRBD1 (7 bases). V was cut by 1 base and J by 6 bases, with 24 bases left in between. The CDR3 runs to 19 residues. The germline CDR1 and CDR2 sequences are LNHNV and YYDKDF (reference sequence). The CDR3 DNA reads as TGTGCCACCAGCAGAGGGGTCCTGAAGACAGGGAGGTTTCCCGGGGAGCTGTTTTTT. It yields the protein CATSRGVLKTGRFPGELFF.

The CDR3 is CASSLVPGLQETQYF. CDR3 in DNA: TGTGCCAGCAGCTTAGTACCGGGTTTACAAGAGACCCAGTACTTC. This chain connects TRBV7-6 to TRBJ2-5; D is unresolved. In germline, CDR1 is SGHVS, CDR2 FNYEAQ. The CDR3 has 15 residues. V gave up 1 base and J gave up 2 bases, with 11 bases separating them.

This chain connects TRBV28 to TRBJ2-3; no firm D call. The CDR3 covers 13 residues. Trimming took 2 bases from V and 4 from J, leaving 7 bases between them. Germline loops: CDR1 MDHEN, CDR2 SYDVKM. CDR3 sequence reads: CASSLGQPDTQYF. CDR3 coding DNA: TGTGCCAGCAGTTTAGGGCAGCCAGATACGCAGTATTTT.